The 11 T cell receptor beta chains listed next were all sequenced from one sample in a study of CD8+ T cells in alopecia areata. cDNA reverse transcribed from extracted RNA served as the sequencing template. Here immunoSEQ multiplex PCR was the method, and the copy in TCRdb shows in-frame clones only, minus some. Counted here are about 110,000 clones, 45% to 60% occurring once; the ten biggest clones make up about 23%. The sequencing input was NKG2D-low CD8+ T cells sorted from blood. These receptor sequences come from a human donor with alopecia areata.

The V and J genes are TRBV5-1 and TRBJ2-1, with a possible D match to TRBD2 (6 bases). CDR3 size: 14 residues. Trimming removed 4 bases from V and 14 bases from J, with 22 bases in between. The germline CDR1 and CDR2 sequences are SGHRS and YFSETQ. The chain's CDR3 is CASSEQTSTEKKFF. The DNA for the CDR3 is TGCGCCAGCAGCGAACAAACTAGCACGGAAAAGAAGTTCTTC. Based on the CDR3 plus reference TRBV5-1 and TRBJ2-1, the full variable domain is KAGVTQTPRYLIKTRGQQVTLSCSPISGHRSVSWYQQTPGQGLQFLFEYFSETQRNKGNFPGRFSGRQFSNSRSEMNVSTLELGDSALYLCASSEQTSTEKKFFGPGTRLTVL.

The rearrangement uses TRBV29-1 and TRBJ2-7, with 8 nucleotides matching TRBD2. CDR1 SQVTM and CDR2 ANQGSEA come from the germline V gene. Trimming took 0 bases from V and 1 from J; bases not matched to a gene: 5. The CDR3 is made up of 15 amino acids. CDR3 bases: TGCAGCGTTGAAGATCCGCGGGAGGATTCCTACGAGCAGTACTTC. It encodes CSVEDPREDSYEQYF.

The chain employs TRBV5-1 and TRBJ1-1; D ambiguous. The CDR3 length is 13 residues. V shed 0 bases and J shed 6 bases, with 9 bases lying between them. Germline CDR1 is SGHRS and CDR2 is YFSETQ. CDR3 coding DNA: TGCGCCAGCAGCTTGGGGACTCCCTCTGAAGCTTTCTTT. The encoded protein is CASSLGTPSEAFF.

The V and J genes are TRBV9 and TRBJ1-1; D ambiguous. There are 12 residues in the CDR3. The germline V gene encodes CDR1 SGDLS and CDR2 YYNGEE. V lost 4 bases and J lost 6, with 10 bases in between. As DNA, the CDR3 is TGTGCCAGCAGCTCGGACCGATCTGAAGCTTTCTTT. Its protein product is CASSSDRSEAFF.

This clone was found a few times. Other DNA sequences in this specimen translate into the identical CDR3. The chain has TRBV27 and TRBJ1-1; D remains ambiguous. In germline, CDR1 is MNHEY, CDR2 SMNVEV (reference sequence). The CDR3 loop spans 13 amino acids. Trimming pared 2 bases from V and 0 bases from J, leaving 4 bases between. The CDR3 nucleotides are TGTGCCAGCAGTTTAGGTCTGAACACTGAAGCTTTCTTT. This codes for CASSLGLNTEAFF.

The V call is TRBV29-1, the J call TRBJ2-3, with no clear D. CDR3 length equals 12 residues. Germline V gene data show CDR1 as SQVTM and CDR2 as ANQGSEA. The DNA of the CDR3 is TGCACAGTAGAGCCAAGCACAGATACGCAGTATTTT. Translation: CTVEPSTDTQYF.

V is TRBV10-3 and J is TRBJ2-5; D perhaps matches TRBD1 (5 bases). Per germline, CDR1 ENHRY and CDR2 SYGVKD. The germline V and J ends were trimmed by 4 bases and 2 bases, with 14 bases remaining between them. The CDR3 totals 15 residues. The CDR3 nucleotides are TGTGCCATCAGTGCGTACGGACACGTACAAGAGACCCAGTACTTC. Its protein is CAISAYGHVQETQYF.

The chain combines TRBV7-2 with TRBJ2-1; D could derive from TRBD1 or TRBD2 (5 bases each). The V end was cut by 4 bases, the J end by 7 bases, with 17 bases between. Per the germline V gene, CDR1 is SGHTA and CDR2 is FQGNSA. The CDR3 runs to 15 residues. As DNA, the CDR3 is TGTGCCAGCAGCTACACTAGTAGTAGGGGAAATGAGCAGTTCTTC. This codes for CASSYTSSRGNEQFF.

This clone occurred a few times. The chain recombines TRBV4-1 with TRBJ2-7; D uncertain. The germline V gene encodes CDR1 MGHRA and CDR2 YSYEKL. The CDR3 runs 13 residues. Between the trimmed V and J ends, which lost 0 bases and 5 bases, there was a span of 8 bases. This CDR3 is CASSQDRSHEQYF. CDR3 coding DNA: TGCGCCAGCAGCCAAGATCGCAGCCACGAGCAGTACTTC.

This clone showed up just a few times. The V call is TRBV7-9, the J call TRBJ2-7; 11 bases are shared with TRBD1. V gave up 6 bases and J gave up 6 bases; unmatched junction bases: 10. Germline V gene sequence: CDR1 SEHNR, CDR2 FQNEAQ (reference sequence). The CDR3 runs to 15 residues. CDR3 DNA sequence: TGTGCCAGCAGTAACCGGGACAGGGGGGAACGCGAGCAGTACTTC. Its protein product is CASSNRDRGEREQYF.

This chain links TRBV7-9 with TRBJ2-7; D not certain. The CDR3 covers 14 residues. Germline CDR1 SEHNR, CDR2 FQNEAQ (reference sequence). V was cut by 5 bases and J by 7 bases, with 18 bases left in between. Here the CDR3 reads CASSPRRLMGEQYF. In DNA form, the CDR3 reads TGTGCCAGCAGCCCAAGACGGTTGATGGGGGAGCAGTACTTC.